Presented here are 3 T cell receptor beta chains from one specimen sequenced in a study of cytomegalovirus exposure and HLA in healthy donors. It was with 60 Vbeta and 13 Jbeta primers that the PCR ran. Sequencing used immunoSEQ multiplex PCR; TCRdb keeps in-frame clones, though not all of them. The sample consists of roughly 100,000 clones, nearly 85% of them appearing once. The source material was PBMCs. These receptor sequences come from a man between 18 and 29 years old in good health and CMV-seronegative.

V gene TRBV5-4 combines with J gene TRBJ2-3; 8 bases fit TRBD1. The CDR3 covers 12 residues. Germline V gene data show CDR1 as SGHNT and CDR2 as YYREEE (reference sequence). Trimming cost V 3 bases and J 14 bases; bases outside gene matches: 8. For the CDR3, the DNA is TGTGCCAGCAGCTCGCACCAGGGGGCCAGGTATTTT. As protein: CASSSHQGARYF.

The CDR3 DNA follows: TGTGCCAGCATCCGACTAGCGGGAGATTACGAGCAGTACTTC. Translating gives CASIRLAGDYEQYF. J is TRBJ2-7 and V is TRBV6-5; 12 bases are shared with TRBD2. Trimming at V came to 7 bases and at J to 4 bases, leaving 5 bases not matched to a gene. Germline CDR1 is MNHEY and CDR2 is SVGAGI. The CDR3 totals 14 residues.

The V and J genes are TRBV5-6 and TRBJ2-7, with no clear D. Trimming took off 0 bases at V and 3 bases at J, with 7 bases between the two ends. The germline CDR1 and CDR2 sequences are SGHDT and YYEEEE. The CDR3 spans 13 residues. The CDR3 sequence: CASSLGSLYEQYF. The CDR3 region has the DNA TGTGCCAGCAGCTTGGGTAGCCTCTACGAGCAGTACTTC.